Listed below are T cell receptor beta chains from one sample, sequenced in a study of human T cells and chemical hapten exposure. TCRdb re-derived calls from the RACE reads in MiXCR, one entry per CDR3 protein. The data hold roughly 200,000 distinct CDR3 sequences, with roughly a quarter observed a single time. The sample was whole blood, taken in connection with sensitization to the hapten diphenylcyclopropenone (DPC). Source of these receptors: a woman aged 35 to 49 with alopecia areata. Some clones in this sample may be carry-over from other donors' samples. CDR3s include the opening cysteine and the closing phenylalanine or tryptophan. The order of the fields is clone size, J gene, V gene, D gene, CDR3 protein, CDR3 DNA. D genes are given only for firm matches. Clone size is stated in some rows and not others, as once, few, many or a class when expanded.

NA,TRBJ1-5,TRBV29-1,NA,CSVGGVGLNQPQHF,TGCAGCGTTGGGGGGGTGGGGTTAAATCAGCCCCAGCATTTT
NA,TRBJ2-6,TRBV5-4,NA,CASSLGTPSGANVLTF,TGTGCCAGCAGCTTGGGGACACCCTCTGGGGCCAACGTCCTGACTTTC
many,TRBJ2-2,TRBV29-1,TRBD2,CSAKPLAGDGELFF,TGCAGCGCCAAACCTTTAGCGGGGGACGGGGAGCTGTTTTTT
few,TRBJ2-1,TRBV6-4,TRBD2,CASSGLAGGPGEQFF,TGTGCCAGCAGTGGACTAGCGGGAGGGCCCGGTGAGCAGTTCTTC
few,TRBJ2-3,TRBV9,TRBD2,CASSVLAGLSTDTQYF,TGTGCCAGCAGCGTCCTAGCGGGGCTTAGCACAGATACGCAGTATTTT
NA,TRBJ2-5,TRBV6-2/TRBV6-3,TRBD2,CASGLAGVPETQYF,TGTGCCAGCGGACTAGCGGGAGTCCCAGAGACCCAGTACTTC
NA,TRBJ1-5,TRBV5-5,NA,CVSSYYPGNQPQQF,TGTGTCAGCAGCTACTATCCAGGAAATCAGCCCCAGCAATTT
few,TRBJ1-4,TRBV12-3/TRBV12-4,NA,CASSPGGGRELFF,TGTGCCAGCAGTCCAGGAGGGGGGAGGGAACTGTTTTTT
NA,TRBJ1-4,TRBV4-2,NA,CASSHAVEQKNEKLFF,TGTGCCAGCAGCCATGCCGTGGAACAGAAAAATGAAAAACTGTTTTTT
NA,TRBJ2-5,TRBV12-3/TRBV12-4,NA,CASSFSIGGTGETQYF,TGTGCCAGCAGTTTTAGTATTGGCGGAACAGGAGAGACCCAGTACTTC
NA,TRBJ2-1,TRBV29-1,NA,CSLYSGFPYNEQFF,TGCAGCCTCTATAGCGGATTCCCCTACAATGAGCAGTTCTTC
few,TRBJ2-2,TRBV12-3/TRBV12-4,TRBD2,CASSLLAGVHSGELFF,TGTGCCAGCAGTTTGTTGGCGGGAGTGCACTCCGGGGAGCTGTTTTTT
NA,TRBJ2-7,TRBV29-1,NA,CSVLGNEQYF,TGCAGCGTTTTAGGGAACGAGCAGTACTTC
NA,TRBJ2-1,TRBV18,TRBD2,CASYGTSGYEQFF,TGTGCCAGCTATGGGACTAGCGGGTATGAGCAGTTCTTC
many,TRBJ2-3,TRBV7-2,NA,CASSQRQAQYF,TGTGCCAGCAGCCAACGACAGGCGCAGTATTTT
many,TRBJ2-3,TRBV20-1,NA,CSAVSVSTDTQYF,TGCAGTGCTGTTAGCGTAAGCACAGATACGCAGTATTTT
many,TRBJ1-2,TRBV20-1,NA,CSARGPHSGYYGYTF,TGCAGTGCTAGAGGTCCCCATTCAGGGTATTATGGCTACACCTTC
NA,TRBJ1-2,TRBV12-3/TRBV12-4,TRBD1,CASSLGTGHGYTF,TGTGCCAGCAGTTTAGGGACAGGGCATGGCTACACCTTC
NA,TRBJ2-7,TRBV11-1,NA,CASSLSNTGSYEQYF,TGTGCCAGCAGCTTATCAAACACAGGGTCCTACGAGCAGTACTTC
NA,TRBJ2-2,TRBV5-4,NA,CASRIFSPSTGELFF,TGTGCCAGCAGGATTTTCAGCCCCAGCACCGGGGAGCTGTTTTTT
many,TRBJ2-1,TRBV6-2/TRBV6-3,TRBD2,CASSYSKSGGGAYNEQFF,TGTGCCAGCAGTTACTCGAAATCCGGGGGAGGGGCCTACAATGAGCAGTTCTTC
NA,TRBJ2-1,TRBV5-1,TRBD1,CASSTTGNLYNEQFF,TGCGCCAGCAGCACGACAGGGAACCTCTACAATGAGCAGTTCTTC
few,TRBJ1-5,TRBV23-1,NA,CASSPRLRGALYQPQHF,TGCGCCAGCAGTCCCAGGCTACGGGGGGCGTTGTATCAGCCCCAGCATTTT
few,TRBJ2-7,TRBV7-2,NA,CASSSGVVTAYEQYF,TGTGCCAGCAGCTCTGGGGTGGTAACGGCCTACGAGCAGTACTTC
few,TRBJ2-7,TRBV12-3/TRBV12-4,TRBD2,CASSSLAGPYEQYF,TGTGCCAGCAGTTCTCTAGCGGGACCCTACGAGCAGTACTTC
many,TRBJ2-5,TRBV19,NA,CASSRRQQETQYF,TGTGCCAGTAGTAGAAGACAACAAGAGACCCAGTACTTC
few,TRBJ2-5,TRBV10-3,TRBD2,CAISVNSLAGELETQYF,TGTGCCATCAGTGTTAATTCCCTAGCGGGAGAGTTGGAGACCCAGTACTTC
few,TRBJ2-7,TRBV28,NA,CASSLGGDNGYEQYF,TGTGCCAGCAGCCTAGGTGGGGACAACGGGTACGAGCAGTACTTC
NA,TRBJ2-2,TRBV4-3,TRBD1,CASSQDPLGTGVIVGELFF,TGCGCCAGCAGCCAAGATCCTCTAGGGACAGGGGTCATTGTCGGGGAGCTGTTTTTT
few,TRBJ2-7,TRBV6-5,TRBD2,CASSYSTPLLAGSSYEQYF,TGTGCCAGCAGTTACTCGACGCCGCTCCTAGCGGGGAGCTCCTACGAGCAGTACTTC
few,TRBJ2-5,TRBV4-3,TRBD2,CASSRGGTSKETQYF,TGCGCCAGCAGCCGGGGGGGGACTAGTAAGGAGACCCAGTACTTC
few,TRBJ2-3,TRBV28,NA,CASSGGGVGTDTQYF,TGTGCCAGCAGTGGTGGGGGCGTCGGCACAGATACGCAGTATTTT
many,TRBJ2-7,TRBV12-3/TRBV12-4,NA,CASSWDRSYEQYF,TGTGCCAGCAGCTGGGACCGCTCCTACGAGCAGTACTTC
NA,TRBJ1-5,TRBV4-1,NA,CASSQEHGTFHQPQHF,TGCGCCAGCAGCCAAGAACATGGGACATTTCACCAGCCCCAGCATTTT
NA,TRBJ1-1,TRBV6-2/TRBV6-3,NA,CASSPTGGAYTEAFF,TGTGCCAGCAGTCCGACGGGGGGCGCATACACTGAAGCTTTCTTT
many,TRBJ2-1,TRBV7-2,NA,CASSPPGGVNNEQFF,TGTGCCAGCAGCCCACCTGGCGGAGTTAACAATGAGCAGTTCTTC
many,TRBJ2-7,TRBV7-2,NA,CASSPLVTQNHEQYF,TGTGCCAGCAGTCCTTTAGTTACCCAAAACCACGAGCAGTACTTC
many,TRBJ2-1,TRBV29-1,NA,CSVKEGLLYNEQFF,TGCAGCGTTAAGGAGGGCCTGCTCTACAATGAGCAGTTCTTC
NA,TRBJ2-2,TRBV5-4,NA,CASSLGLLNTGELFF,TGTGCCAGCAGCCTGGGACTCCTGAACACCGGGGAGCTGTTTTTT
NA,TRBJ2-3,TRBV10-3,NA,CAIQTTDTQYF,TGTGCCATTCAAACCACAGATACGCAGTATTTT
once,TRBJ2-2,TRBV27,TRBD2,CASRRLAGLQGAGELFF,TGTGCCAGCAGACGACTAGCGGGACTACAAGGGGCCGGGGAGCTGTTTTTT
few,TRBJ2-7,TRBV4-1,NA,CASSPGDASYEQYF,TGCGCCAGCAGCCCCGGGGACGCATCCTACGAGCAGTACTTC
few,TRBJ2-4,TRBV3-1,NA,CASSRRAENIQYF,TGTGCCAGCAGCCGGCGAGCCGAAAACATTCAGTACTTC
NA,TRBJ2-7,TRBV7-2,TRBD2,CASSLLAGMWEQYF,TGTGCCAGCAGCTTACTAGCGGGCATGTGGGAGCAGTACTTC
NA,TRBJ2-1,TRBV29-1,NA,CSSTQDTRYEQFF,TGCAGCAGTACGCAGGATACGCGGTATGAGCAGTTCTTC
NA,TRBJ1-2,TRBV28,NA,CASRTTGSTYGYTF,TGTGCCAGCAGGACCACAGGGAGCACCTATGGCTACACCTTC
NA,TRBJ2-7,TRBV10-3,NA,CAISGSTYEQYF,TGTGCCATCAGTGGGAGTACCTACGAGCAGTACTTC
NA,TRBJ2-1,TRBV3-1,NA,CASRSVGGSYNEQFF,TGTGCCAGCAGGTCCGTGGGGGGATCCTACAATGAGCAGTTCTTC
NA,TRBJ2-3,TRBV7-2,NA,CASTSMGGTDTQYF,TGTGCCAGCACCTCCATGGGGGGCACAGATACGCAGTATTTT
NA,TRBJ2-3,TRBV20-1,TRBD2,CSARRASGRGRTDTQYF,TGCAGTGCTCGGAGGGCTAGCGGGAGGGGGCGCACAGATACGCAGTATTTT
NA,TRBJ1-5,TRBV6-2/TRBV6-3,TRBD1,CASGGQGAFEPQHF,TGTGCCAGCGGGGGACAGGGGGCTTTTGAGCCCCAGCATTTT
NA,TRBJ2-2,TRBV20-1,NA,CSAPDKFGGELFF,TGCAGTGCCCCCGACAAATTCGGCGGGGAGCTGTTTTTT
few,TRBJ1-2,TRBV6-2/TRBV6-3,NA,CASTVAGNYGYTF,TGTGCCAGCACCGTCGCGGGGAACTATGGCTACACCTTC